This T cell receptor (beta chain) appears in the sequencing data of a study of blood T cell repertoires in COVID-19. Study-wide context: The United States, Italy and Spain were the sources of the acute and convalescent COVID-19 samples.

Source study methods: Amplification with reference gene primers provided the estimates of nucleated cell counts. The assay was immunoSEQ multiplex PCR, and TCRdb's table has in-frame clones only and misses some. V and J calls and clone size are as listed in that table; D and trimming were resolved from the DNA. The data show approximately 240,000 clones, about 88% seen once. Looked up from germline, CDR1 is MGHRA and CDR2 is YSYEKL. CDR3 length equals 16 residues. V trimming: 3 bases; J trimming: 8 bases; junction bases outside the gene matches: 8. This chain connects TRBV4-1 to TRBJ2-1; 12 bases map to TRBD2. The source material was peripheral blood. The origin of this receptor is a middle-aged woman who had recovered from COVID-19. CDR3 sequence: CASSQWPSGRADEQFF. For the CDR3, the DNA is TGCGCCAGCAGCCAGTGGCCTAGCGGGAGGGCCGATGAGCAGTTCTTC.